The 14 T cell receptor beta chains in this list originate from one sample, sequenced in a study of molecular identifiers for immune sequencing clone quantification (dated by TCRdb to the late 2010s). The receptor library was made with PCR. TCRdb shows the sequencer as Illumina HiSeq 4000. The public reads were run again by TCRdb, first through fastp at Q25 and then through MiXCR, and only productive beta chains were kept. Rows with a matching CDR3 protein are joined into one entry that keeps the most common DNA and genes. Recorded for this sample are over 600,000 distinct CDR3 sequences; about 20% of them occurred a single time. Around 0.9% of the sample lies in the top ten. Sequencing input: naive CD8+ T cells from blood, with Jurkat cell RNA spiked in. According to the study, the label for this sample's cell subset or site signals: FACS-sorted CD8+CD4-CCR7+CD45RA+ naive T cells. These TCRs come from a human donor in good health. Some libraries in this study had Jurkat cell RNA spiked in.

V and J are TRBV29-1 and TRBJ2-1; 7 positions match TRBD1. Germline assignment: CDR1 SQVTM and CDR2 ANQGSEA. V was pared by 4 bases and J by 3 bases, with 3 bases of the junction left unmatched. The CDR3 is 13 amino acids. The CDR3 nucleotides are TGCAGCGTTGCGAGGGACAGCTACAATGAGCAGTTCTTC. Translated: CSVARDSYNEQFF.

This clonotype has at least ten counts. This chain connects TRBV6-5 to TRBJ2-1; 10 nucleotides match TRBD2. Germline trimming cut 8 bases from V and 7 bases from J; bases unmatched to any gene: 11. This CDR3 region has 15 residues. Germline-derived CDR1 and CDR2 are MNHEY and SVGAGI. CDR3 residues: CASGMGAGGLNEQFF. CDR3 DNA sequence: TGTGCCAGCGGTATGGGAGCGGGGGGGTTGAATGAGCAGTTCTTC.

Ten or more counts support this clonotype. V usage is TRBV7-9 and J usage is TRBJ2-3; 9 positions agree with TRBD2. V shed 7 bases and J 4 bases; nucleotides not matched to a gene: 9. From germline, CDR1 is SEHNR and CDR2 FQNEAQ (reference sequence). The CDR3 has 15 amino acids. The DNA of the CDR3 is TGTGCCAGCAATGGGCGGGAGGGCCGGGCAGATACGCAGTATTTT. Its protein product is CASNGREGRADTQYF. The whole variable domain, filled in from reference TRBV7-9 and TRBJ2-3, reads DTGVSQNPRHKITKRGQNVTFRCDPISEHNRLYWYRQTLGQGPEFLTYFQNEAQLEKSRLLSDRFSAERPKGSFSTLEIQRTEQGDSAMYLCASNGREGRADTQYFGPGTRLTVL.

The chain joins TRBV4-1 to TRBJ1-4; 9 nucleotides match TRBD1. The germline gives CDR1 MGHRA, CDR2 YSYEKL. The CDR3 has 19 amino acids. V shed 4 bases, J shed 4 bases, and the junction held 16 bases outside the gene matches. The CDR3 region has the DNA TGCGCCAGCAGCCTGGGACAGGGTATCCCACCCTCCTTTAATGAAAAACTGTTTTTT. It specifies CASSLGQGIPPSFNEKLFF.

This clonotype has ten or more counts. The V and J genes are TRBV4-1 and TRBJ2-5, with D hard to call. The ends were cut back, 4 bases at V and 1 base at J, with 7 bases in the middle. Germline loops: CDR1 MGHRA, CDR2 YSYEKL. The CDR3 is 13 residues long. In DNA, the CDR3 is TGCGCCAGCAGCCTCCTCACCCAAGAGACCCAGTACTTC. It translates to CASSLLTQETQYF.

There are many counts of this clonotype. The CDR3 protein is CASSQDRGLSTDTQYF. The CDR3 DNA reads as TGCGCCAGCAGCCAAGACAGGGGGCTTAGCACAGATACGCAGTATTTT. The rearrangement joins TRBV4-1 to TRBJ2-3; 8 nucleotides align to TRBD1. V trimming: 0 bases; J trimming: 0 bases; junction bases outside the gene matches: 2. The CDR3 has 16 residues. The germline gives CDR1 MGHRA, CDR2 YSYEKL.

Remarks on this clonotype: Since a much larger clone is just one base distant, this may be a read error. The CDR3 sequence is CSARDLTNVIYEQYF. The CDR3 bases are TGCAGTGCTAGAGATCTAACTAACGTGATCTACGAGCAGTACTTC. The chain couples TRBV20-1 to TRBJ2-7; D call uncertain. Germline assignment: CDR1 DFQATT and CDR2 SNEGSKA (reference sequence). The CDR3 runs 15 residues. V shed 0 bases and J shed 3 bases, with 15 bases lying between them.

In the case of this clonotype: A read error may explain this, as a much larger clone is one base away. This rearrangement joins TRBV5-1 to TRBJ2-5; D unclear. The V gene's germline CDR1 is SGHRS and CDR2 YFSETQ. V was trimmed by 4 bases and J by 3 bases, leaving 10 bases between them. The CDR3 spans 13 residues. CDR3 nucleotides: TGCGCCAGCAGCCCCATCCCCGAAGAGACCCAGTACTTC. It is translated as CASSPIPEETQYF. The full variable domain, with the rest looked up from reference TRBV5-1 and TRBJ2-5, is KAGVTQTPRYLIKTRGQQVTLSCSPISGHRSVSWYQQTPGQGLQFLFEYFSETQRNKGNFPGRFSGRQFSNSRSEMNVSTLELGDSALYLCASSPIPEETQYFGPGTRLLVL.

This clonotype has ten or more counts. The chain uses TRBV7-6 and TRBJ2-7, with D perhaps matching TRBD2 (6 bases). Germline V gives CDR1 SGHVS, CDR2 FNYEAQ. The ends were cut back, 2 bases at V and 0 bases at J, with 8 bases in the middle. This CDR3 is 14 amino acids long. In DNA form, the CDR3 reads TGTGCCAGCAGCTTATGGGGGGACTCCTACGAGCAGTACTTC. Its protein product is CASSLWGDSYEQYF.

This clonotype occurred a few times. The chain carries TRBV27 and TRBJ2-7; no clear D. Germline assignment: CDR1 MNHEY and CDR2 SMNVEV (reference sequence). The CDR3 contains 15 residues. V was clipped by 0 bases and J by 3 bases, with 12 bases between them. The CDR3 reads CASSLSGVYRYEQYF. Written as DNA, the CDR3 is TGTGCCAGCAGTTTATCCGGCGTGTACCGCTACGAGCAGTACTTC.

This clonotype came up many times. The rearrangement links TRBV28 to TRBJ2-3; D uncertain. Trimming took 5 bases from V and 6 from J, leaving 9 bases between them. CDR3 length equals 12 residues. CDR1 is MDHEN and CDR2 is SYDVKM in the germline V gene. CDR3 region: CASSRDSDTQYF. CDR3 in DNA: TGTGCCAGCAGTAGGGATTCGGATACGCAGTATTTT.

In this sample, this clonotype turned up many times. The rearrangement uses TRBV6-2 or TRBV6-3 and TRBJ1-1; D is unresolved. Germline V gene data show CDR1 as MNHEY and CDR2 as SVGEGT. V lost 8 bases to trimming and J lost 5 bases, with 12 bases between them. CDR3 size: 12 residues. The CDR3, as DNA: TGTGCCAGCTCAAAGTGGGGAACTGAAGCTTTCTTT. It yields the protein CASSKWGTEAFF.

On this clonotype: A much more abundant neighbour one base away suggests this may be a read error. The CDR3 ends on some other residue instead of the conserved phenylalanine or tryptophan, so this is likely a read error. CDR3 coding DNA: TGTGCCAGCTCACCAACCAGGGAATTGAACACTGAAGCTTTCCTT. Residues: CASSPTRELNTEAFL. J is TRBJ1-1 and V is TRBV18, with a tentative D call TRBD1 (5 bases). V lost 2 bases, J lost 0 bases, and 10 bases lay in between. This CDR3 region has 15 residues. Germline lookup yields CDR1 KGHSH and CDR2 LQKENI.

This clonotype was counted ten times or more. The CDR3 DNA is TGTGCCAGCAGCTTAGAGGGGCCAGGTAGGGTGCCCCAGCATTTT. Protein: CASSLEGPGRVPQHF. V usage is TRBV7-9 and J usage is TRBJ1-5, with D perhaps TRBD1 (5 bases). CDR1 SEHNR and CDR2 FQNEAQ come from the germline V gene (reference sequence). V shed 1 base and J shed 9 bases, with 16 bases lying between them. This CDR3 has 15 residues.